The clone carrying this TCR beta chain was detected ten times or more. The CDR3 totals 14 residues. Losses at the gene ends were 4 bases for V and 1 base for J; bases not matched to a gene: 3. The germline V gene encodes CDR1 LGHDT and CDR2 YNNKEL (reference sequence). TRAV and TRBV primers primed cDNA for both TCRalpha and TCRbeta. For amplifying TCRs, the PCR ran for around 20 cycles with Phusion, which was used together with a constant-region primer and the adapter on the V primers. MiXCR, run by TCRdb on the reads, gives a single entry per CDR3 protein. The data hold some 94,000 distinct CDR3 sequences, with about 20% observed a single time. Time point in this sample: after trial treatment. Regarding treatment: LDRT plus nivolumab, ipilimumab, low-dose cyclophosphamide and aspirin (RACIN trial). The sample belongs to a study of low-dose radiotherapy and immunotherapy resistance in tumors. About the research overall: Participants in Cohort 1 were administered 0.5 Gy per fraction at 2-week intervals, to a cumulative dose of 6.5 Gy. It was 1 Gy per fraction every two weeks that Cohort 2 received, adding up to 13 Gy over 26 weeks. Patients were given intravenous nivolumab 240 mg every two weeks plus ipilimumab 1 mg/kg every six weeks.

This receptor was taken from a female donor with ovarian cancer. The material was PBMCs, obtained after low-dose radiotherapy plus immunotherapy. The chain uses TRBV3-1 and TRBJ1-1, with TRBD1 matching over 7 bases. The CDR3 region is CASSRGQKNTEAFF. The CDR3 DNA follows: TGTGCCAGCAGCCGGGGACAGAAGAACACTGAAGCTTTCTTT.